The next 26 T cell receptor beta chains were all read from a single sample in a study of T cell responses to AZD1222 COVID-19 vaccine. TCRdb's table, derived via immunoSEQ multiplex PCR, lists solely in-frame clones and lacks some. The table records about 69,000 clones, approximately 82% of them present only once. The material was peripheral blood, obtained 28 days after the second AZD1222 dose. The receptors come from an adult who received the AZD1222 COVID-19 vaccine.

The chain has TRBV5-8 and TRBJ2-1; 9 bases agree with TRBD1. V lost 4 bases to trimming and J lost 1 base; unmatched junction nucleotides: 3. The CDR3 sequence is 15 residues long. Per germline, CDR1 SGHTS and CDR2 YDEGEE. The CDR3 DNA sequence: TGTGCCAGCAGCATAGGGACAGGGTCCTACAATGAGCAGTTCTTC. Its protein product is CASSIGTGSYNEQFF.

The chain employs TRBV14 and TRBJ1-5, with 7 bases lining up with TRBD1. Trimming removed 0 bases from V and 5 bases from J; junction bases left unmatched: 10. The germline gives CDR1 SGHDN, CDR2 FVKESK. CDR3 length: 17 amino acids. The CDR3 nucleotides are TGTGCCAGCAGCCAAGATAGGGTGGCAGGGGGGTATCAGCCCCAGCATTTT. Its protein product is CASSQDRVAGGYQPQHF.

The chain is built from TRBV5-1 and TRBJ1-1; D gene unclear. The CDR3 spans 16 residues. V dropped 5 bases and J dropped 1 base, with 18 bases sitting between them. CDR1 and CDR2 (germline): SGHRS, YFSETQ. The CDR3 sequence: CASRAMGGGQNTEAFF. The CDR3 DNA is TGCGCCAGCAGGGCCATGGGCGGAGGGCAGAACACTGAAGCTTTCTTT.

V is TRBV6-5 and J is TRBJ1-2; D may be TRBD1 (5 bases). V shed 6 bases and J shed 5 bases, with 10 bases lying between them. Germline values: CDR1 MNHEY, CDR2 SVGAGI. The CDR3 contains 12 residues. CDR3 region: CASSQGQYGYTF. CDR3 nucleotides: TGTGCCAGCAGCCAGGGCCAATATGGCTACACCTTC.

This chain joins TRBV6-5 and TRBJ1-2; the match to TRBD1 covers 10 bases. CDR1 and CDR2 (germline): MNHEY, SVGAGI. The CDR3 totals 14 residues. Trimming at V came to 6 bases and at J to 2 bases, leaving 3 bases not matched to a gene. The chain's CDR3 is CASSLDRGNYGYTF. The CDR3 DNA reads TGTGCCAGCAGCTTGGACAGGGGGAACTATGGCTACACCTTC.

The chain uses TRBV29-1 and TRBJ2-7; D could derive from TRBD1 or TRBD2 (5 bases each). This CDR3 is 12 amino acids long. CDR1 and CDR2 (germline): SQVTM, ANQGSEA. Trimming pared 4 bases from V and 1 base from J, leaving 8 bases between. The CDR3 bases are TGCAGCGTTGGTGGGGGATCCTACGAGCAGTACTTC. It codes for CSVGGGSYEQYF.

The chain joins TRBV2 to TRBJ1-5; a possible D gene is TRBD1 (6 bases). V dropped 4 bases and J dropped 5 bases, with 12 bases sitting between them. The CDR3 runs to 14 residues. In germline, CDR1 is SNHLY, CDR2 FYNNEI. CDR3 sequence reads: CASSAGVVDQPQHF. DNA for the CDR3: TGTGCCAGCAGTGCAGGGGTAGTGGATCAGCCCCAGCATTTT. Combining the CDR3 with reference TRBV2 and TRBJ1-5 gives the whole variable domain EPEVTQTPSHQVTQMGQEVILRCVPISNHLYFYWYRQILGQKVEFLVSFYNNEISEKSEIFDDQFSVERPDGSNFTLKIRSTKLEDSAMYFCASSAGVVDQPQHFGDGTRLSIL.

The chain links TRBV18 to TRBJ2-5; D gene uncertain. The CDR3 has 12 residues. The germline gives CDR1 KGHSH, CDR2 LQKENI. Trimming left V 1 base short and J 6 bases short, with 6 bases between. In nucleotides, the CDR3 is TGTGCCAGCTCACCACTTTCCCAGACCCAGTACTTC. It yields the protein CASSPLSQTQYF.

This clone occurred once. CDR3 sequence reads: CASSLARGARYEQYF. The DNA for the CDR3 is TGCGCCAGCAGCTTGGCCCGGGGGGCTCGCTACGAGCAGTACTTC. The rearrangement uses TRBV5-1 and TRBJ2-7; the D gene is possibly TRBD2 (7 bases). V lost 0 bases and J 3 bases, leaving 13 bases between the germline ends. This CDR3 is built from 15 residues. Germline V gives CDR1 SGHRS, CDR2 YFSETQ.

The rearrangement joins TRBV11-3 to TRBJ2-5, with D maybe TRBD2 (5 bases). Trimming took 5 bases from V and 1 from J, leaving 11 bases between them. Germline V gene sequence: CDR1 SGHNT, CDR2 YENEEA. The CDR3 length is 14 residues. CDR3 in amino acids: CASSPGVGQETQYF. The CDR3 coding sequence is TGTGCCAGCAGCCCCGGGGTGGGCCAAGAGACCCAGTACTTC.

The chain couples TRBV19 to TRBJ1-1; TRBD1 agrees at 7 bases. Germline V gene data show CDR1 as LNHDA and CDR2 as SQIVND (reference sequence). The V and J ends lost 8 bases and 4 bases, in that order; junction bases with no gene match: 10. The CDR3 runs to 14 residues. This CDR3 is CASRQGEVGTEAFF. In DNA form, the CDR3 reads TGTGCCAGTCGGCAGGGGGAGGTTGGCACTGAAGCTTTCTTT.

The chain employs TRBV7-9 and TRBJ1-2; 9 nucleotides match TRBD1. CDR3 length: 14 amino acids. Germline CDR1 reads SEHNR; CDR2 reads FQNEAQ (reference sequence). The trim removed 4 bases at V and 7 bases at J, leaving 7 bases unmatched. The CDR3 protein is CASSSGQGQGGYTF. CDR3 bases: TGTGCCAGCAGCTCTGGACAGGGGCAAGGTGGCTACACCTTC.

The chain recombines TRBV30 with TRBJ1-1; tentative D call: TRBD1 (5 bases). The CDR3 consists of 13 residues. CDR1 is GTSNPN, CDR2 SVGIG, per germline (reference sequence). V lost 1 base, J lost 8 bases, and 14 bases lay in between. The CDR3 is CAWSGGSWAEAFF. The DNA for the CDR3 is TGTGCCTGGAGTGGGGGGAGCTGGGCGGAAGCTTTCTTT.

V and J are TRBV25-1 and TRBJ1-3; TRBD1 is a possible D gene (5 bases). The V and J ends lost 8 bases and 0 bases respectively, with 11 bases between them. The CDR3 loop spans 14 amino acids. Germline lookup yields CDR1 MGHDK and CDR2 SYGVNS. CDR3 in amino acids: CASGGGGSGNTIYF. CDR3 coding DNA: TGTGCCAGCGGGGGAGGAGGCTCTGGAAACACCATATATTTT.

V gene TRBV7-2 combines with J gene TRBJ2-7; D not resolved. Trimming pared 4 bases from V and 3 bases from J, leaving 10 bases between. The CDR3 extends over 13 amino acids. Per germline, CDR1 SGHTA and CDR2 FQGNSA. CDR3 sequence reads: CASSSPPLYEQYF. CDR3 in DNA: TGTGCCAGCAGCTCCCCCCCTCTCTACGAGCAGTACTTC.

The chain carries TRBV11-2 and TRBJ2-5; 10 bases map to TRBD2. V gave up 3 bases and J gave up 4 bases; unmatched junction bases: 5. The CDR3 extends over 15 amino acids. CDR1 SGHAT and CDR2 FQNNGV come from the germline V gene. The CDR3 DNA reads TGTGCCAGCAGCTTGAGCGGGGGGGCGATAGAGACCCAGTACTTC. This gives the protein CASSLSGGAIETQYF.

This chain connects TRBV6-1 to TRBJ1-5; 9 bases agree with TRBD1. This CDR3 is 18 amino acids long. The V gene end was trimmed by 1 base and the J gene end by 2 bases; junction bases not matched to a gene: 9. Germline V lookup: CDR1 MNHNS, CDR2 SASEGT. CDR3 residues: CASSEVPQGAVGNQPQHF. In nucleotides, the CDR3 is TGTGCCAGCAGTGAAGTACCACAGGGGGCCGTTGGCAATCAGCCCCAGCATTTT.

The J gene is TRBJ2-4, the V gene TRBV6-4; 11 nucleotides agree with TRBD1. The CDR3 contains 13 residues. Germline loops: CDR1 MRHNA, CDR2 SNTAGT. V lost 6 bases and J lost 8; bases outside the gene matches: 3. The CDR3 DNA sequence: TGTGCCAGCAGCGGGACAGGGGGGGACATTCAGTACTTC. This sequence encodes CASSGTGGDIQYF.

This chain links TRBV6-6 with TRBJ1-1; the D gene is possibly TRBD1 (5 bases). V lost 10 bases, J lost 8 bases, and 14 bases lay in between. This CDR3 has 11 residues. Germline V gives CDR1 MNHNY, CDR2 SVGAGI (reference sequence). CDR3 sequence: CATQWGSEAFF. CDR3 coding DNA: TGTGCCACTCAATGGGGGTCCGAAGCTTTCTTT.

The rearrangement uses TRBV2 and TRBJ1-5, with a possible D match to TRBD1 (5 bases). With 1 base removed from V and 8 bases from J, the gap between germline ends came to 12 bases. Germline V lookup: CDR1 SNHLY, CDR2 FYNNEI. The CDR3 loop spans 14 amino acids. The CDR3 spells CASSEEFRGKPQHF. DNA for the CDR3: TGTGCCAGCAGTGAAGAGTTCCGGGGGAAGCCCCAGCATTTT.

V and J are TRBV5-1 and TRBJ2-3; D gene unclear. The length of the CDR3 is 13 residues. The ends were cut back, 3 bases at V and 1 base at J, with 6 bases in the middle. Germline V gives CDR1 SGHRS, CDR2 YFSETQ. This CDR3 is CASSSGGTDTQYF. The CDR3 DNA reads as TGCGCCAGCAGCTCCGGAGGCACAGATACGCAGTATTTT.

The genes are TRBV6-5 and TRBJ2-5; D gene uncertain. Per germline, CDR1 MNHEY and CDR2 SVGAGI. V was trimmed by 4 bases and J by 3 bases, leaving 12 bases between them. This CDR3 comprises 14 residues. CDR3 loop: CASSSPHREETQYF. In nucleotides, the CDR3 is TGTGCCAGCAGTTCACCGCACCGGGAAGAGACCCAGTACTTC.

The gene calls are TRBV5-1 and TRBJ2-7; D uncertain. The CDR3 length is 17 residues. V was shortened by 0 bases and J by 6 bases, with 22 bases between the two germline ends. The germline V gene has CDR1 SGHRS and CDR2 YFSETQ. Here the CDR3 DNA reads TGCGCCAGCAGCTTGGGGGCCGTCTGGGGATCTGGCGCCGAGCAGTACTTC. This sequence encodes CASSLGAVWGSGAEQYF. The full variable domain, its missing parts supplied by reference TRBV5-1 and TRBJ2-7, is KAGVTQTPRYLIKTRGQQVTLSCSPISGHRSVSWYQQTPGQGLQFLFEYFSETQRNKGNFPGRFSGRQFSNSRSEMNVSTLELGDSALYLCASSLGAVWGSGAEQYFGPGTRLTVT.

This chain joins TRBV19 and TRBJ1-2, with TRBD1 matching 7 bases. The V segment lost 4 bases and the J segment 7 bases; nucleotides outside the gene matches: 9. CDR1 LNHDA and CDR2 SQIVND come from the germline V gene (reference sequence). The CDR3 totals 14 residues. This CDR3 is CASSRQGTSRGYTF. CDR3 nucleotide sequence: TGTGCCAGTAGTAGACAGGGTACTTCTCGTGGCTACACCTTC.

CDR3 protein: CASSPIRTSEQFF. In DNA, the CDR3 is TGTGCCAGCAGCCCAATCCGGACTAGCGAGCAGTTCTTC. The chain uses TRBV3-1 (or the pseudogene TRBV3-2) and TRBJ2-1; 8 nucleotides align to TRBD2. The CDR3 sequence is 13 residues long. From germline, CDR1 is LGHDT and CDR2 YNNKEL (reference sequence). Trimming at V came to 4 bases and at J to 10 bases, leaving 6 bases not matched to a gene.

This rearrangement joins TRBV19 to TRBJ2-1; D may be TRBD2 (6 bases). Germline assignment: CDR1 LNHDA and CDR2 SQIVND (reference sequence). The CDR3 has 13 residues. The V and J ends lost 6 bases and 10 bases respectively, with 16 bases between them. CDR3 region: CASRQAPGEEQFF. The CDR3 DNA reads as TGTGCCAGTAGACAAGCGCCGGGGGAGGAGCAGTTCTTC.